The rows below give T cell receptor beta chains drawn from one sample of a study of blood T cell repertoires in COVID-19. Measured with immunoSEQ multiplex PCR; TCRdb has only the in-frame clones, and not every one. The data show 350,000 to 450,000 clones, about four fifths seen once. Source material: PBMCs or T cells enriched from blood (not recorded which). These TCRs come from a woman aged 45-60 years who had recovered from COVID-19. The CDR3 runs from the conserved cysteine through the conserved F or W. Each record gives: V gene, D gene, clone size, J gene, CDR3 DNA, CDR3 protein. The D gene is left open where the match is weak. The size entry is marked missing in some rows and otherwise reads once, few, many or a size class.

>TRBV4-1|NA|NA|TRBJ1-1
TGCGCCAGCAGCCCCGGACAGACGAACACTGAAGCTTTCTTT
CASSPGQTNTEAFF
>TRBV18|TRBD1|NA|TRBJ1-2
TGTGCCAGCTCACGATCAGGGACAGGCACCTTC
CASSRSGTGTF
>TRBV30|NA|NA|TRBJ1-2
TGTGCCTGGAGTCTTGGAGGGAACTATGGCTACACCTTC
CAWSLGGNYGYTF
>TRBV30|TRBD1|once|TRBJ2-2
TGTGCCTGGAGTCGTTCCCGGACAGGGGAAACCGGGGAGCTGTTTTTT
CAWSRSRTGETGELFF
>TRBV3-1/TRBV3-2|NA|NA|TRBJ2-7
TGTGCCAGCAGCCAAGGGTCCGGTGAGCAGTACTTC
CASSQGSGEQYF
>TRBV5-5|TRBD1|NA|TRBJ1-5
TGTGCCAGCAGCTTGGAGGGGGCAGTTCAGCCCCAGCATTTT
CASSLEGAVQPQHF
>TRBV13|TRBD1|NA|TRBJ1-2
TGTGCCAGCAGCTTAAGGAACACCGGACAGGGTCGGCACTATGGCTACACCTTC
CASSLRNTGQGRHYGYTF
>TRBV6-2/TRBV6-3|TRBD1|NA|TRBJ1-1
TGTGCCAGCAGTTATAGGGCAGGGGGTTTAGGCACTGAAGCTTTCTTT
CASSYRAGGLGTEAFF
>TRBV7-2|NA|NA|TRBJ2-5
TGTGCCAGCAGCTTAGCTAGCCTGGAGACCCAGTACTTC
CASSLASLETQYF
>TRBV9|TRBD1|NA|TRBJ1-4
TGTGCCAGCAGCGTAGGCGGAGGGACAGCTAATGAAAAACTGTTTTTT
CASSVGGGTANEKLFF
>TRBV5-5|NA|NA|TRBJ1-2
TGTGCCAGCAGCTTGGCAGGACAGAACCACTATGGCTACACCTTC
CASSLAGQNHYGYTF
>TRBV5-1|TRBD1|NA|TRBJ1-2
TGCGCCAGCAGCTCGACAGGGTTGTATGGCTACACCTTC
CASSSTGLYGYTF
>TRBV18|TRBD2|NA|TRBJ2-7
TGTGCCAGCTCACCGATGGTAGCGGGGAGCTACGAGCAGTACTTC
CASSPMVAGSYEQYF
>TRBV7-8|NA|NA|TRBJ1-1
TGTGCCAGCAGCCCACAGGTCTTAGGAACTGAAGCTTTCTTT
CASSPQVLGTEAFF
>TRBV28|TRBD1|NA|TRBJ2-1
TGTGCCAGCAGAGACTGGGACAGGGTCTCTAATGAGCAGTTCTTC
CASRDWDRVSNEQFF
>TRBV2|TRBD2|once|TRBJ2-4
TGTGCCAGCAGAAAGACTAGCGGGGCCAAAAACATTCAGTACTTC
CASRKTSGAKNIQYF
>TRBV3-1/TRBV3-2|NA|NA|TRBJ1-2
TGTGCCAGCAGCCCACGAGGAACGAGCTACACCTTC
CASSPRGTSYTF
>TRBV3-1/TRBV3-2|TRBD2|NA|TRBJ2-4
TGTGCCAGCAGCCAAGAGGCTGGCGGAATAGCGGGAACCAAAAACATTCAGTACTTC
CASSQEAGGIAGTKNIQYF
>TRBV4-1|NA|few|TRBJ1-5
TGCGCCAGCAGCCAATCCTCCCCGGGAGGGACGGGGCCCCAGCATTTT
CASSQSSPGGTGPQHF
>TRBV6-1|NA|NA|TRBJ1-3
TGTGCCAGCAGTGTACTCCGAACAGGGTCTGGAAACACCATATATTTT
CASSVLRTGSGNTIYF
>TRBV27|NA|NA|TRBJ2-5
TGTGCCAGTTGCCCGGGGGGCCTGGAGACCCAGTACTTC
CASCPGGLETQYF
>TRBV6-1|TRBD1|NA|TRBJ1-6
TGTGCCAGCAGTGAGTGGGACAGGGATAATTCACCCCTCCACTTT
CASSEWDRDNSPLHF
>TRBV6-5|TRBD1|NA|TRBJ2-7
TGTGCCAGCACCCCCGGGACAGCCTCCTACGAGCAGTACTTC
CASTPGTASYEQYF
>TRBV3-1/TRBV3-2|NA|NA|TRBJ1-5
TGTGCCAGCAGCCAAGATGGGCGGCCCCAGCATTTT
CASSQDGRPQHF
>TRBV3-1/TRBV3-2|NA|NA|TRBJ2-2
TGTGCCAGCAGCCAAGATTTGGTCAGGGGCATGGCCGGGGAGCTGTTTTTT
CASSQDLVRGMAGELFF
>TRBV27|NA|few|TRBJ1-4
TGTGCCGTTAGAGGACACCTTAATGAAAAACTGTTTTTT
CAVRGHLNEKLFF
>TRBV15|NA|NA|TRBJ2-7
TGTGCCACCAGCTGGGACACCGTAACCTACGAGCAGTACTTC
CATSWDTVTYEQYF
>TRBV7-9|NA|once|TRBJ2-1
TGTGCCAGCAGCCCCGCGTGGGTAGAACAGCCATACAATGAGCAGTTCTTC
CASSPAWVEQPYNEQFF